The T cell receptor (beta chain) under discussion was sequenced for a study of T cells in Graves' hyperthyroidism and ophthalmopathy. Overall study findings and caveats: Blood also showed most of the thyroid clonotypes that were expanded above 0.001.

Exclusion of patients followed from uncontrolled infection, other autoimmune disease, pregnancy or lactation. The length of the CDR3 is 15 residues. CDR1 and CDR2 (germline): MGHRA, YSYEKL. Trimming removed 2 bases at V and 3 bases at J, with 13 bases between. About this clonotype itself: Its specificity is unknown.

It was RNA transcripts that yielded the amplified TCR beta CDR3 regions. Carried out on the TCR CDR3, a first-round RT-PCR used the HTBI primer set. TCRdb reanalysed the multiplex PCR reads using MiXCR and keeps one entry per CDR3 protein. In the table there are 500,000 to 600,000 distinct CDR3 sequences, around 17% of which are singletons. This chain connects TRBV4-1 to TRBJ1-1; no reliable D call. The sequence was obtained from a woman younger than 30 with Graves' hyperthyroidism. Sequencing used blood. The CDR3 DNA follows: TGCGCCAGCAGCCAACCAAGGCGGGCGCACACTGAAGCTTTCTTT. Its translation is CASSQPRRAHTEAFF.